This T cell receptor beta chain was identified during a study of blood T cells in healthy people across ages. General study points: More naive CD4+ cells and higher diversity marked long-lived donors relative to aged donors.

About this clonotype: Its antigen is unknown.

Primed by a sample-barcoded 5' primer and a J-beta primer mix, a second PCR proceeded for about 7 to 11 cycles. All cDNA molecules were each tagged by a template-switch adaptor with 12 random nucleotides. The yield of each sample was at least 2.5 million CDR3-containing paired-end reads. TCRdb re-called the 5' RACE reads through MiXCR, storing one row per CDR3 protein. The table records some 1.6 million distinct CDR3 sequences, 34% of them present only once. The specimen sequenced was blood. This receptor was taken from a woman in her twenties or thirties in good health.

The DNA for the CDR3 is TGTGCCAGCAGCCAGGGACTAGCGGTGGTCGCAGATACGCAGTATTTT. It encodes CASSQGLAVVADTQYF. The rearrangement links TRBV4-2 to TRBJ2-3, with TRBD2 matching over 11 bases. The CDR3 is 16 amino acids. Germline CDR1 LGHNA, CDR2 YNFKEQ. V dropped 3 bases and J dropped 4; count of bases not matched to a gene: 6.